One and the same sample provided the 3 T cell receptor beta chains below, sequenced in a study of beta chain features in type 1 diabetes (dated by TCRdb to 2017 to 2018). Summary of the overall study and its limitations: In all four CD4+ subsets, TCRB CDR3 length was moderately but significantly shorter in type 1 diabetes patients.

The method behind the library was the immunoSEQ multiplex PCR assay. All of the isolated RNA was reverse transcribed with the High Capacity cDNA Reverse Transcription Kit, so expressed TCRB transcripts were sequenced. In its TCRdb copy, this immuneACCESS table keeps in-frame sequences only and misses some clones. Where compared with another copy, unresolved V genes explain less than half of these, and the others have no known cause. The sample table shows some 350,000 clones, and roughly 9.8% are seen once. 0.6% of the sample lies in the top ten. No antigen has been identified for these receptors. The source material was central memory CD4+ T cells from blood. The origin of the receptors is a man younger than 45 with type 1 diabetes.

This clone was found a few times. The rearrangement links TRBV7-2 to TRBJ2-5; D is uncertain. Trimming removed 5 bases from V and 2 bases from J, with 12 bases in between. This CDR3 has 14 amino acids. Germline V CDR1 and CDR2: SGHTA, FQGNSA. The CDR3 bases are TGTGCCAGCAGCCAAGGACCACAACAAGAGACCCAGTACTTC. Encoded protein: CASSQGPQQETQYF.

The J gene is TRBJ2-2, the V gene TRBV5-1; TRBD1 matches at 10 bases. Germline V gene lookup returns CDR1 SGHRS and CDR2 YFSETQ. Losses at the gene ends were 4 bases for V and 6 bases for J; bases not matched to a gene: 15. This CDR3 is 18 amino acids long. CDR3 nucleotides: TGCGCCAGCAGCCTACGCTTTAGACAGGGGGCTTTGTCCGGGGAGCTGTTTTTT. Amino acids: CASSLRFRQGALSGELFF.

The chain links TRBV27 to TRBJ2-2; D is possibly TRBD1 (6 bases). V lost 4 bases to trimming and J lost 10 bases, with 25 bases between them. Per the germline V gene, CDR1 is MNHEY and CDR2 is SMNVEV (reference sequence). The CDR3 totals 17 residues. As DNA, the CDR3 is TGTGCCAGCAGTTCTGAGAGGGGGTTAGCTCGGTTCGAGGAGCTGTTTTTT. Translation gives CASSSERGLARFEELFF.